These 10 T cell receptor beta chains came from one sample sequenced in a study of blood T cell repertoires in COVID-19. The repertoire was sequenced with immunoSEQ multiplex PCR; TCRdb's copy has only in-frame clones and lacks some. The table lists approximately 210,000 clones, 75% to 85% of them singletons. Source material: PBMCs or T cells enriched from blood (not recorded which). Receptor source: a young man with acute COVID-19.

On this clone: Other DNA sequences in the same sample also yield this CDR3. The rearrangement links TRBV9 to TRBJ1-1; 8 bases map to TRBD1. Germline V CDR1 and CDR2: SGDLS, YYNGEE. The CDR3 consists of 15 residues. The junction had 2 bases not matched to a gene; V was cut back by 0 bases and J by 1 base. This CDR3 reads CASSVGTGSNTEAFF. CDR3 bases: TGTGCCAGCAGCGTAGGGACAGGGTCGAACACTGAAGCTTTCTTT.

CDR3 DNA sequence: TGTGCCAGCAGGGGTTCAGGGTTTAATGAGCAGTTCTTC. This encodes CASRGSGFNEQFF. The V call is TRBV12-3 or TRBV12-4, the J call TRBJ2-1; D is possibly TRBD1 (5 bases). The ends were cut back, 6 bases at V and 7 bases at J, with 13 bases in the middle. This CDR3 spans 13 amino acids.

The chain employs TRBV6-6 and TRBJ2-1, with TRBD1 matching over 8 bases. V shed 5 bases, J shed 5 bases, and the junction held 14 bases outside the gene matches. The CDR3 consists of 17 residues. From germline, CDR1 is MNHNY and CDR2 SVGAGI (reference sequence). The chain's CDR3 is CASSLLTGQGNHNEQFF. The CDR3 DNA reads TGTGCCAGCAGTCTTCTTACCGGACAGGGCAACCACAATGAGCAGTTCTTC.

V is TRBV11-2 and J is TRBJ2-2; D gene ambiguous. The V gene lost 5 bases and the J gene lost 7 bases, with 11 bases spanning the gap. CDR1 SGHAT and CDR2 FQNNGV come from the germline V gene. CDR3 size: 13 residues. This CDR3 reads CASSPFEFGELFF. The CDR3 nucleotides read TGTGCCAGCAGCCCCTTCGAGTTCGGGGAGCTGTTTTTT.

The CDR3 is CASGDRDRLIEQYF. CDR3 nucleotide sequence: TGTGCCAGCGGCGACCGGGACAGGCTTATTGAGCAGTACTTC. V is TRBV3-1 (or the pseudogene TRBV3-2) and J is TRBJ2-7, with TRBD1 matching over 8 bases. In germline, CDR1 is LGHDT, CDR2 YNNKEL (reference sequence). Unmatched junction bases numbered 13, after V lost 8 bases and J lost 7 bases. This CDR3 comprises 14 residues.

The rearrangement links TRBV6-5 to TRBJ2-3; the match to TRBD2 covers 7 bases. J was trimmed by 1 base and V by 8 bases; bases with no gene match: 9. The length of the CDR3 is 15 residues. Germline V gene sequence: CDR1 MNHEY, CDR2 SVGAGI. The CDR3 sequence: CASLGRGRGTDTQYF. For the CDR3, the DNA is TGTGCCAGCTTGGGGAGGGGAAGGGGCACAGATACGCAGTATTTT.

The chain employs TRBV19 and TRBJ2-7; 7 bases align to TRBD1. The CDR3 covers 14 residues. With V trimmed by 9 bases and J by 6 bases, 14 bases remained unmatched. Germline CDR1 and CDR2: LNHDA and SQIVND (reference sequence). Here the CDR3 DNA reads TGTGCCAGCAGCACAGGGGCGACGTTGGGCGAGCAGTACTTC. Its protein is CASSTGATLGEQYF. Complete variable domain (other parts from reference TRBV19 and TRBJ2-7): DGGITQSPKYLFRKEGQNVTLSCEQNLNHDAMYWYRQDPGQGLRLIYYSQIVNDFQKGDIAEGYSVSREKKESFPLTVTSAQKNPTAFYLCASSTGATLGEQYFGPGTRLTVT.

The genes are TRBV5-7 and TRBJ1-4; a weak D match, TRBD1 (5 bases). TRBV5-7 is recorded as an ORF, its role being uncertain. Between the trimmed V and J ends, which lost 4 bases and 8 bases, there was a span of 21 bases. CDR3 length: 16 residues. The CDR3 DNA reads as TGTGCCAGCAGCCCACATGCCGGGACCGGGAGAGAAAAACTGTTTTTT. Translated, it gives CASSPHAGTGREKLFF.

The chain carries TRBV5-4 and TRBJ2-7, with a tentative D call TRBD1 (5 bases). Germline CDR1 and CDR2: SGHNT and YYREEE (reference sequence). The CDR3 consists of 15 residues. V gave up 4 bases and J gave up 2 bases, with 16 bases separating them. CDR3 sequence: CASSEDRGAPYEQYF. The CDR3 bases are TGTGCCAGCAGCGAAGACAGAGGAGCTCCCTACGAGCAGTACTTC.

This clone was recorded once. The V call is TRBV10-3, the J call TRBJ1-2, with a possible D match to TRBD1 (5 bases). V lost 0 bases, J lost 3 bases, and 5 bases lay in between. Germline CDR1 reads ENHRY; CDR2 reads SYGVKD. CDR3 length: 13 residues. CDR3 sequence (DNA): TGTGCCATCAGTGAGTCACAGGACTATGGCTACACCTTC. This encodes CAISESQDYGYTF.